These 5 T cell receptor beta chains were all obtained from the same sample, sequenced in a study of T cells after yellow fever vaccination (dated by TCRdb to the late 2010s). This sample's treatment or condition label indicates: live attenuated yellow fever vaccine strain. The library relied on 5' RACE. The listed sequencing device is Illumina NovaSeq 6000. TCRdb applied fastp at Q25 and MiXCR to the public reads, then kept only in-frame beta chains. Each record represents a unique CDR3 protein, reported with the most common genes and DNA among its rows. The sample includes 250,000 to 400,000 distinct CDR3 sequences, with 3.5% to 4.5% observed a single time. The ten largest clones represent just under 20% of the sample. The sequencing used PBMCs, collected 15 days after the yellow fever booster vaccination. The receptors were gathered from a man in his late teens or twenties who received the YFV17D yellow fever vaccine.

This clonotype has more than one count but fewer than ten. V is TRBV6-5 and J is TRBJ2-1, with 8 bases that match TRBD2. There are 15 residues in the CDR3. Germline assignment: CDR1 MNHEY and CDR2 SVGAGI. V gave up 0 bases and J gave up 7 bases; unmatched junction bases: 5. The CDR3 DNA sequence: TGTGCCAGCAGTTACTCGGGCGGGGGGTCGAATGAGCAGTTCTTC. This gives the protein CASSYSGGGSNEQFF.

This clonotype has more than one count but fewer than ten. CDR3: CASSVAVGWETQYF. Written as DNA, the CDR3 is TGTGCCAGCAGCGTAGCGGTGGGGTGGGAGACCCAGTACTTC. The genes are TRBV9 and TRBJ2-5; no reliable D call. Germline assignment: CDR1 SGDLS and CDR2 YYNGEE. This CDR3 spans 14 amino acids. V was cut by 0 bases and J by 5 bases, with 11 bases left in between.

Only a few counts were recorded for this clonotype. The chain couples TRBV5-4 to TRBJ2-3; D might be TRBD2 (6 bases). V lost 0 bases to trimming and J lost 13 bases, with 12 bases between them. The length of the CDR3 is 12 residues. Germline values: CDR1 SGHNT, CDR2 YYREEE (reference sequence). The CDR3 nucleotides read TGTGCCAGCAGCTTGGTCCTCGGGGAGGAGTATTTT. This translates into CASSLVLGEEYF.

The genes are TRBV19 and TRBJ2-2; 10 bases are a match to TRBD1. With V trimmed by 7 bases and J by 6 bases, 8 bases remained unmatched. Germline lookup yields CDR1 LNHDA and CDR2 SQIVND (reference sequence). CDR3 length equals 15 residues. In DNA, the CDR3 is TGTGCCAGTAAGCCGACAGGGGGCGCGGCCGGGGAGCTGTTTTTT. Its translation is CASKPTGGAAGELFF.

This sequence joins TRBV5-1 and TRBJ2-7; tentatively, D is TRBD2 (6 bases). The CDR3 contains 8 residues. Looked up from germline, CDR1 is SGHRS and CDR2 is YFSETQ. CDR3 bases: TGCCCTCTAGCGGAGCAGTACGTC. Encoded protein: CPLAEQYV.